These 2 T cell receptor beta chains were all obtained from the same sample, sequenced in a study of T-cell reconstitution after alpha-beta-depleted transplantation in children. TCRbeta library preparation incorporated unique molecular identifiers. Each CDR3 protein gets one entry after TCRdb re-called the PCR reads with MiXCR. The data show about 410,000 distinct CDR3 sequences, roughly 22% seen once. Sequencing was performed on PBMCs from the stem cell graft donor, taken from the stem cell graft. These receptors originate from a human donor who donated a stem cell graft to a child with acute myeloid leukemia.

This clonotype occurred a few times. The chain links TRBV7-2 to TRBJ2-1; D may correspond to TRBD1 or TRBD2 (5 bases each). This CDR3 is 14 amino acids long. Trimming left V 4 bases short and J 10 bases short, with 17 bases between. Per germline, CDR1 SGHTA and CDR2 FQGNSA. This CDR3 is CASSSRDAVYEQFF. CDR3 DNA sequence: TGTGCCAGCAGCTCCCGGGACGCAGTGTACGAGCAGTTCTTC.

A few counts support this clonotype. CDR3: CASSWGQLQETQYF. In DNA, the CDR3 is TGTGCCAGCAGCTGGGGACAGCTACAAGAGACCCAGTACTTC. The gene calls are TRBV12-3 or TRBV12-4 and TRBJ2-5; 7 bases line up with TRBD1. V trimming: 6 bases; J trimming: 2 bases; junction bases outside the gene matches: 6. This CDR3 has 14 residues.